Described below is a single T cell receptor (beta chain) sequence and its context. The antigen is not known. The CDR3 is 13 residues long. CDR1 SQVTM and CDR2 ANQGSEA come from the germline V gene. The V end lost 6 bases, the J end lost 1 base, and 7 bases lay between the germline ends. The data originate from a study of blood T cells in healthy people across ages. Study-level results: TCR beta diversity per million T cells fell roughly linearly with age. The long-lived group displayed more naive CD4+ cells, plus higher diversity, than the aged donors did. Considered underestimates were the diversity estimates obtained from one million T cells.

Next came a second PCR, run for roughly 6 to 11 cycles, which used a sample-barcoded 5' primer along with a J-beta primer mix. TCRdb itself ran the 5' RACE reads through MiXCR, one entry per CDR3 protein. Of 1.5 million to 2 million distinct CDR3 sequences in the sample, approximately 50% were seen once. What was sequenced was blood. V is TRBV29-1 and J is TRBJ2-6, with D unresolved. The sequence was collected from a woman aged 35 to 49 in good health. The CDR3 spells CSVQISGANVLTF. CDR3 bases: TGCAGCGTGCAAATTTCTGGGGCCAACGTCCTGACTTTC.